This T cell receptor beta chain was retrieved from a study of T cell responses to AZD1222 COVID-19 vaccine. Germline CDR1 SEHNR, CDR2 FQNEAQ (reference sequence). The V end lost 5 bases, the J end lost 7 bases, and 14 bases lay between the germline ends. The CDR3 sequence is 13 residues long. Repertoires were generated with immunoSEQ multiplex PCR, while TCRdb's copy carries only in-frame clones and drops some. The sample holds around 100,000 clones, approximately 84% seen once. This rearrangement joins TRBV7-9 to TRBJ1-2; D is undetermined. The material sequenced was peripheral blood, taken on day 0 of AZD1222 vaccination. This receptor was obtained from an adult in good health. The CDR3 DNA reads as TGTGCCAGCAGCCGCGTCGAGGCCTTTGGCTACACCTTC. Amino acids: CASSRVEAFGYTF.